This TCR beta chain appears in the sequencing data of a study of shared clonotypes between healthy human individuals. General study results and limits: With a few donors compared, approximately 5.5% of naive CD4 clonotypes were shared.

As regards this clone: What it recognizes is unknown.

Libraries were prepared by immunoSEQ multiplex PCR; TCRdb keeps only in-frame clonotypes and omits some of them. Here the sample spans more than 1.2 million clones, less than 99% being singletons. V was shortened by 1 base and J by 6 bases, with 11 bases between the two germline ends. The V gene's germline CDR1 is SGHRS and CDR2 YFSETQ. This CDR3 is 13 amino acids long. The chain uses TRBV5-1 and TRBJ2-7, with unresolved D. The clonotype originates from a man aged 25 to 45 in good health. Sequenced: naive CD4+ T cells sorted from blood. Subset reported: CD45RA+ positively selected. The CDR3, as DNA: TGCGCCAGCAGCTTGAAGGAGCTGGGCGAGCAGTACTTC. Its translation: CASSLKELGEQYF.